These 19 T cell receptor beta chains share one sample of origin, sequenced in a study of blood T cells in healthy people across ages. Then a second PCR, running roughly 7 to 11 cycles, was carried out with a sample-barcoded 5' primer and a J-beta primer mix. Using its own MiXCR run on the 5' RACE reads, TCRdb lists one record per CDR3 protein. Of some 790,000 distinct CDR3 sequences listed, about 28% are singletons. The source material was blood. The source is an elderly woman in good health.

V and J are TRBV6-6 and TRBJ1-1; D not certain. Germline-derived CDR1 and CDR2 are MNHNY and SVGAGI (reference sequence). The V end was cut by 10 bases, the J end by 3 bases, with 9 bases between. The CDR3 sequence is 11 residues long. The DNA for the CDR3 is TGTGCCACCGAGTGGGACACTGAAGCTTTCTTT. Translated: CATEWDTEAFF.

V is TRBV6-5 and J is TRBJ2-7; 8 bases line up with TRBD1. Germline CDR1 reads MNHEY; CDR2 reads SVGAGI. V was pared by 4 bases and J by 2 bases, with 7 bases of the junction left unmatched. This CDR3 spans 15 amino acids. CDR3 nucleotide sequence: TGTGCCAGCAGTTCCGACCGGGACAGGACCTACGAGCAGTACTTC. This sequence encodes CASSSDRDRTYEQYF.

This clonotype occurred many times. This chain joins TRBV20-1 and TRBJ2-1, with 8 nucleotides matching TRBD2. V lost 2 bases and J lost 4; bases outside the gene matches: 7. The CDR3 sequence is 15 residues long. Germline assignment: CDR1 DFQATT and CDR2 SNEGSKA (reference sequence). The CDR3 bases are TGCAGTGCTAGAATCCCTCAGCGGGGGTACAATGAGCAGTTCTTC. It yields the protein CSARIPQRGYNEQFF.

This clonotype was picked up a small number of times. A much larger clone lies a single base off, so this may be a read error. The V gene is TRBV7-2, the J gene TRBJ1-2; D gene uncertain. CDR1 and CDR2 from the germline V gene are SGHTA and FQGNSA. The CDR3 is made up of 13 amino acids. In nucleotides, the CDR3 is TGTGCCAGCAGCTTAGGACCAGACTATGGCTGCACCTTC. It is translated as CASSLGPDYGCTF. Based on the CDR3 plus reference TRBV7-2 and TRBJ1-2, the full variable domain is GAGVSQSPSNKVTEKGKDVELRCDPISGHTALYWYRQSLGQGLEFLIYFQGNSAPDKSGLPSDRFSAERTGGSVSTLTIQRTQQEDSAVYLCASSLGPDYGCTFGSGTRLTVV.

This clonotype was observed many times. This chain connects TRBV6-5 to TRBJ2-1; TRBD1 matches 9 bases. The CDR3 covers 14 residues. Germline trimming cut 8 bases from V and 9 bases from J; bases unmatched to any gene: 11. CDR1 and CDR2 (germline): MNHEY, SVGAGI. As DNA, the CDR3 is TGTGCCAGCCGAAAGCCGGGACAGGGCCTTGAGCAGTTCTTC. Encoded protein: CASRKPGQGLEQFF.

The V and J genes are TRBV11-2 and TRBJ1-2; D unresolved. CDR3 size: 14 residues. V was shortened by 2 bases and J by 2 bases, with 9 bases between the two germline ends. Germline-derived CDR1 and CDR2 are SGHAT and FQNNGV. CDR3 loop: CASSLSSANYGYTF. CDR3 DNA sequence: TGTGCCAGCAGCTTATCTTCGGCGAACTATGGCTACACCTTC.

This clonotype occurred many times. The chain combines TRBV18 with TRBJ2-1, with D possibly matching TRBD1 (6 bases). The CDR3 has 14 residues. CDR1 is KGHSH, CDR2 LQKENI, per germline. The ends were cut back, 5 bases at V and 10 bases at J, with 18 bases in the middle. This CDR3 reads CASSSTTGTYEQFF. The DNA for the CDR3 is TGTGCCAGCTCATCCACCACAGGGACCTACGAGCAGTTCTTC.

The V call is TRBV13, the J call TRBJ2-7; tentatively, D is TRBD2 (6 bases). Between the trimmed V and J ends, which lost 5 bases and 5 bases, there was a span of 10 bases. The CDR3 is 12 amino acids. Germline V gives CDR1 PRHDT, CDR2 FYEKMQ (reference sequence). For the CDR3, the DNA is TGTGCCAGCAGCCGGGGGTCAAACGAGCAGTACTTC. It specifies CASSRGSNEQYF.

This clonotype has more than one count but fewer than ten. The chain uses TRBV7-9 and TRBJ1-1; TRBD1 might be the D (5 bases). Trimming took off 1 base at V and 5 bases at J, with 8 bases between the two ends. Germline V CDR1 and CDR2: SEHNR, FQNEAQ (reference sequence). The CDR3 is 13 amino acids. CDR3 loop: CASSLGGWTEAFF. Written as DNA, the CDR3 is TGTGCCAGCAGCTTAGGGGGGTGGACTGAAGCTTTCTTT.

Concerning this clonotype itself: Its ends do not fully match the called genes, so a read error is possible. The rearrangement links TRBV6-1 to TRBJ2-1; weak D call: TRBD1 (5 bases). The CDR3 runs 13 residues. Germline V CDR1 and CDR2: MNHNS, SASEGT. The CDR3 DNA sequence: TGCGCGGCCGGTCAGGGAATAACCAATGAGCAGTTCTTC. Translation gives CAAGQGITNEQFF.

Turning to this clonotype: A much more abundant neighbour one base away suggests this may be a read error. This chain joins TRBV7-2 and TRBJ2-1; TRBD1 might be the D (5 bases). The germline gives CDR1 SGHTA, CDR2 FQGNSA. The CDR3 loop spans 18 amino acids. V was trimmed by 5 bases and J by 0 bases, leaving 20 bases between them. Written as DNA, the CDR3 is TGTGCCAGCAGCGGCCGCAGGGCTTCCCCAAGCTCCTACAATGAGCAGTTCTTC. It yields the protein CASSGRRASPSSYNEQFF.

This clonotype was picked up many times. The chain is built from TRBV6-6 and TRBJ1-1; D may be TRBD1 (5 bases). The germline CDR1 and CDR2 sequences are MNHNY and SVGAGI (reference sequence). The CDR3 extends over 16 amino acids. The V and J ends lost 6 bases and 3 bases respectively, with 20 bases between them. CDR3 nucleotide sequence: TGTGCCAGCAGCCCTCCCGTGGGACTGGCAGACACTGAAGCTTTCTTT. This gives the protein CASSPPVGLADTEAFF.

This clonotype was found a few times. A much larger clonotype is one base distant, so this may be a read error. The chain recombines TRBV28 with TRBJ2-5; no clear D gene. The J call may not be correct, given that the DNA end is closer to TRBJ2-4. The CDR3 is 13 amino acids. From germline, CDR1 is MDHEN and CDR2 SYDVKM. The CDR3 DNA reads TGTGCCAGCAGGTCCCTTCCGCGGAACATTCAGTACTTC. It translates to CASRSLPRNIQYF.

Remarks on this clonotype: Possible read error: a much larger clone is one base away. This rearrangement joins TRBV6-5 to TRBJ1-2, with D perhaps matching TRBD1 (5 bases). The ends were cut back, 2 bases at V and 7 bases at J, with 17 bases in the middle. The CDR3 totals 15 residues. Germline values: CDR1 MNHEY, CDR2 SVGAGI. CDR3 in DNA: TGTGCCAGCAGTTACGGGGGGGTGGCATACTGTGGCTACACCTTC. Translation gives CASSYGGVAYCGYTF.

A note on this clonotype: This may arise from a read error, as a much more abundant clone is one base away. CDR3 residues: CASSLGEYTEAFF. The CDR3 nucleotides are TGTGCCAGCAGTTTAGGGGAATACACTGAAGCTTTCTTT. The V and J genes are TRBV12-3 or TRBV12-4 and TRBJ1-1; D gene unclear. With 1 base removed from V and 3 bases from J, the gap between germline ends came to 6 bases. The CDR3 extends over 13 amino acids.

The chain carries TRBV6-6 and TRBJ1-2; 7 bases fit TRBD1. V trimming: 5 bases; J trimming: 1 base; junction bases outside the gene matches: 13. Germline-derived CDR1 and CDR2 are MNHNY and SVGAGI (reference sequence). This CDR3 region has 17 residues. The CDR3 sequence is CASSRNFQGVINYGYTF. CDR3 nucleotide sequence: TGTGCCAGCAGTAGAAACTTCCAGGGGGTTATTAACTATGGCTACACCTTC.

The rearrangement joins TRBV7-2 to TRBJ1-1; the match to TRBD1 covers 7 bases. The CDR3 extends over 13 amino acids. Germline V gives CDR1 SGHTA, CDR2 FQGNSA. J gave up 7 bases and V 3 bases, and 5 bases lay outside the gene matches. CDR3 sequence reads: CASSFDRVDEAFF. As DNA, the CDR3 is TGTGCCAGCAGCTTCGACAGGGTGGATGAAGCTTTCTTT. Full variable domain (outside the CDR3, taken from reference TRBV7-2 and TRBJ1-1): GAGVSQSPSNKVTEKGKDVELRCDPISGHTALYWYRQSLGQGLEFLIYFQGNSAPDKSGLPSDRFSAERTGGSVSTLTIQRTQQEDSAVYLCASSFDRVDEAFFGQGTRLTVV.

The CDR3 coding sequence is TGCGCCAGCAGCTTGCTGCCTAATCAGCCCCAGCATTTT. Its protein product is CASSLLPNQPQHF. The gene calls are TRBV5-1 and TRBJ1-5; D is uncertain. CDR3 length: 13 amino acids. The germline V gene encodes CDR1 SGHRS and CDR2 YFSETQ. The ends were cut back, 1 base at V and 4 bases at J, with 6 bases in the middle.

The chain couples TRBV2 to TRBJ1-1; perhaps TRBD1 as D (6 bases). Germline-derived CDR1 and CDR2 are SNHLY and FYNNEI. V gave up 7 bases and J gave up 2 bases, with 17 bases separating them. This CDR3 spans 15 amino acids. Here the CDR3 DNA reads TGTGCCAGCAAGAGTCAGGGGCGGAAAAACACTGAAGCTTTCTTT. This gives the protein CASKSQGRKNTEAFF.